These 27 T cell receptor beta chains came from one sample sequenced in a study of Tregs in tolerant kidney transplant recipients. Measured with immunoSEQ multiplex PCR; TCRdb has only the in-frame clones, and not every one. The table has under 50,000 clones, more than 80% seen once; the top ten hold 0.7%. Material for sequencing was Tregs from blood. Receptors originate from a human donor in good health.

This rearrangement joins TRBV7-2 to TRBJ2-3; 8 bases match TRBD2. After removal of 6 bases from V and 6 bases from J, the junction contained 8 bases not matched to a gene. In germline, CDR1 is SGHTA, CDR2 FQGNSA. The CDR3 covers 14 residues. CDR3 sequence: CASSPWVAGDTQYF. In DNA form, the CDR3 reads TGTGCCAGCAGTCCCTGGGTAGCGGGGGATACGCAGTATTTT.

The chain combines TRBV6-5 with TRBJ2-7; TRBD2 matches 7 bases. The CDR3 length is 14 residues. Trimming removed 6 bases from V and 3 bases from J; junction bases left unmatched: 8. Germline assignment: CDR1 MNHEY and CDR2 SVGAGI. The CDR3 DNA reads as TGTGCCAGCAGGACCCGACAGCGGGGCTACGAGCAGTACTTC. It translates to CASRTRQRGYEQYF.

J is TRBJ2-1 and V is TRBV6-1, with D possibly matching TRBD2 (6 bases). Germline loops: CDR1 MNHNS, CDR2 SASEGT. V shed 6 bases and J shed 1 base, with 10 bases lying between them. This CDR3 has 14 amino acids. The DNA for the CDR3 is TGTGCCAGCAGGCCCGGGGGTTCCTACAATGAGCAGTTCTTC. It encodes CASRPGGSYNEQFF.

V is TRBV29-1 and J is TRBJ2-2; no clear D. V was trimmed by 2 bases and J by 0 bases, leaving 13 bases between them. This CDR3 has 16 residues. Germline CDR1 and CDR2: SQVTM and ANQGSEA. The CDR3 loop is CSVEYGRTANTGELFF. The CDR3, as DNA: TGCAGCGTTGAATACGGACGGACCGCGAACACCGGGGAGCTGTTTTTT.

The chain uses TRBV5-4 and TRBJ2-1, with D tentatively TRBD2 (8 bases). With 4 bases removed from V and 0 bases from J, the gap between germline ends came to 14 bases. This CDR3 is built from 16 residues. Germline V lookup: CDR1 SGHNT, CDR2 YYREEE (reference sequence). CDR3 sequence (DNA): TGTGCCAGCAGCGAGGGGGCGGGAGGCTCCTACAATGAGCAGTTCTTC. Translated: CASSEGAGGSYNEQFF.

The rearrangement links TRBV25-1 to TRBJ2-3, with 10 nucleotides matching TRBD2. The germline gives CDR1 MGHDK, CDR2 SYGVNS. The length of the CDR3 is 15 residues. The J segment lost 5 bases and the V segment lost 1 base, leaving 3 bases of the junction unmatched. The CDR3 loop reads CASSEFRTSGDTQYF. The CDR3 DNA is TGTGCCAGCAGTGAATTCCGGACTAGCGGAGATACGCAGTATTTT.

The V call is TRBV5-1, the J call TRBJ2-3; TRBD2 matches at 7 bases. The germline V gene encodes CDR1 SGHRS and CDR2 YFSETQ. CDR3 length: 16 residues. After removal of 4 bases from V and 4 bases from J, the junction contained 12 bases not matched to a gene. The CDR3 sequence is CASSGVAGAPPDTQYF. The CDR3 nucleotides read TGCGCCAGCAGCGGCGTAGCGGGCGCTCCCCCAGATACGCAGTATTTT.

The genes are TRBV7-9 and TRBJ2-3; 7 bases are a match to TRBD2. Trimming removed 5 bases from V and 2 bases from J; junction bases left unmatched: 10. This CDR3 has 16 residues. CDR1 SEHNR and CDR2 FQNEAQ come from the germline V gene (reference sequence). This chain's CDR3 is CASSPKTSRITDTQYF. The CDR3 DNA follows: TGTGCCAGCAGCCCCAAGACTAGCAGGATCACAGATACGCAGTATTTT.

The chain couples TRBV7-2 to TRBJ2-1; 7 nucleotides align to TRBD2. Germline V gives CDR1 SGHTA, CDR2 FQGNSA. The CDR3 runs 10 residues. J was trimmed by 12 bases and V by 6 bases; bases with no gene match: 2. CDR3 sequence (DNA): TGTGCCAGCAGAGCGGGGCCGCAGTTCTTC. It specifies CASRAGPQFF. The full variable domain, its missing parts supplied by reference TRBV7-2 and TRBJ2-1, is GAGVSQSPSNKVTEKGKDVELRCDPISGHTALYWYRQSLGQGLEFLIYFQGNSAPDKSGLPSDRFSAERTGGSVSTLTIQRTQQEDSAVYLCASRAGPQFFGPGTRLTVL.

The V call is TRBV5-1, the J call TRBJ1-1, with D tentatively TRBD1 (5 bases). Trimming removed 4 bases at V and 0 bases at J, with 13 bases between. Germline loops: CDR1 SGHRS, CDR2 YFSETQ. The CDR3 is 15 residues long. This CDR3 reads CASSGQGRLNTEAFF. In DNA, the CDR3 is TGCGCCAGCAGCGGCCAGGGCAGGTTGAACACTGAAGCTTTCTTT.

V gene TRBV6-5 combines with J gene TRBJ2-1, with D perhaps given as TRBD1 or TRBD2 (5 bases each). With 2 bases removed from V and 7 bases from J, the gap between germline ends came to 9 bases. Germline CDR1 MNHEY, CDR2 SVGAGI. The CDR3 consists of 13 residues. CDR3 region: CASSYPGTNEQFF. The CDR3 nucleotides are TGTGCCAGCAGTTACCCCGGGACGAATGAGCAGTTCTTC.

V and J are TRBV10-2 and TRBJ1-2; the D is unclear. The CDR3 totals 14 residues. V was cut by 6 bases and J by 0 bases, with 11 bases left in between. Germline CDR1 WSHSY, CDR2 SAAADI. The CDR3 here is CASSPTRANYGYTF. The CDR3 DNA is TGCGCCAGCAGCCCCACACGGGCTAACTATGGCTACACCTTC.

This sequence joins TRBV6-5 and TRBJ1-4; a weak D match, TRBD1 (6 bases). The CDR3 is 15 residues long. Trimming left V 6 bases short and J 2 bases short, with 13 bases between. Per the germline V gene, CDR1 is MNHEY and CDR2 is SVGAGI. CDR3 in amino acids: CASRTGGATNEKLFF. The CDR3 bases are TGTGCCAGCAGGACGGGGGGGGCGACTAATGAAAAACTGTTTTTT.

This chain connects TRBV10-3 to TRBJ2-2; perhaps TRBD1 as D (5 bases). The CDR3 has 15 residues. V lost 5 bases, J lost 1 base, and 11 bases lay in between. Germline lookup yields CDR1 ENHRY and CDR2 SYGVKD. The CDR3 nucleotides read TGTGCCATCAGTCCCGACAGACTGAACACCGGGGAGCTGTTTTTT. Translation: CAISPDRLNTGELFF.

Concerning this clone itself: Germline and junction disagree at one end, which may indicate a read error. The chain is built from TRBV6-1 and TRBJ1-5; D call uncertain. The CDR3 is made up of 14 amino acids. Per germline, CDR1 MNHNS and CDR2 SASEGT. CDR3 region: CASSEYPSNQPQHF. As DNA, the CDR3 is TGTGCCAGCAGTGAATACCCGAGCAACCAGCCCCAGCATTTT.

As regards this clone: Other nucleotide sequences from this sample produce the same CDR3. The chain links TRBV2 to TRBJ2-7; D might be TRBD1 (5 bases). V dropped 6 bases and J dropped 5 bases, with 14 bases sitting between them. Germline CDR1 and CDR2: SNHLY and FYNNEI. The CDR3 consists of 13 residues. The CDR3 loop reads CASRAVGANEQYF. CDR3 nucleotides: TGTGCCAGCAGGGCTGTAGGGGCCAACGAGCAGTACTTC.

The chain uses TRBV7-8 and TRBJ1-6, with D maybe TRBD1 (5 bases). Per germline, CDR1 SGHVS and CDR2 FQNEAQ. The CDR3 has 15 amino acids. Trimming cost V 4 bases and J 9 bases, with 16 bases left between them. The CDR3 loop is CASSSAPPGTSPLHF. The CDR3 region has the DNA TGTGCCAGCAGCTCCGCTCCTCCCGGGACTTCACCCCTCCACTTT.

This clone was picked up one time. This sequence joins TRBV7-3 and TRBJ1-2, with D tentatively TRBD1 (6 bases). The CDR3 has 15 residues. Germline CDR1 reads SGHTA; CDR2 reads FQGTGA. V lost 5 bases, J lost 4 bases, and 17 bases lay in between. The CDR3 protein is CASSLQTGSGYGYTF. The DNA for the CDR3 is TGTGCCAGCAGCCTCCAGACAGGTAGTGGCTATGGCTACACCTTC.

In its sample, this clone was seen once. Written as DNA, the CDR3 is TGTGCCAGCAGTTACTCCAGGGTTCCCGGGGAGCTGTTTTTT. It yields the protein CASSYSRVPGELFF. The chain uses TRBV6-5 and TRBJ2-2; possibly TRBD1 for D (5 bases). The CDR3 extends over 14 amino acids. With 0 bases removed from V and 6 bases from J, the gap between germline ends came to 8 bases. Germline values: CDR1 MNHEY, CDR2 SVGAGI.

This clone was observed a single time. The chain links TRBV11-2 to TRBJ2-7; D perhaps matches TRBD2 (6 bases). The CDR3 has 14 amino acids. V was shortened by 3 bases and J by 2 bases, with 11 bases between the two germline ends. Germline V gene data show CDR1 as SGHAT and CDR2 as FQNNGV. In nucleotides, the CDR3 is TGTGCCAGCAGCTTCTTCGGCGGGACCTACGAGCAGTACTTC. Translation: CASSFFGGTYEQYF.

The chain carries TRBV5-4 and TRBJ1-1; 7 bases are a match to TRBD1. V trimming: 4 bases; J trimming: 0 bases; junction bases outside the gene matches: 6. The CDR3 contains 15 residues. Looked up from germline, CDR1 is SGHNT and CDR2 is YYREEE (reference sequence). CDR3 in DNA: TGTGCCAGCAGCGGGAACAGGGGCCTGAACACTGAAGCTTTCTTT. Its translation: CASSGNRGLNTEAFF.

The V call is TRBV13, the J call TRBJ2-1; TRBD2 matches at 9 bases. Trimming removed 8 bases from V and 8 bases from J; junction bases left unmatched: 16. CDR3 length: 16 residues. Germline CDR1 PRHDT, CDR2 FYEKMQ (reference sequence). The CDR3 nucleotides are TGTGCCAGCGGCGGGAGGGCCAAGTTGGTGGGCGATGAGCAGTTCTTC. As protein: CASGGRAKLVGDEQFF. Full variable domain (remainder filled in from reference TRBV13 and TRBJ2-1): AAGVIQSPRHLIKEKRETATLKCYPIPRHDTVYWYQQGPGQDPQFLISFYEKMQSDKGSIPDRFSAQQFSDYHSELNMSSLELGDSALYFCASGGRAKLVGDEQFFGPGTRLTVL.

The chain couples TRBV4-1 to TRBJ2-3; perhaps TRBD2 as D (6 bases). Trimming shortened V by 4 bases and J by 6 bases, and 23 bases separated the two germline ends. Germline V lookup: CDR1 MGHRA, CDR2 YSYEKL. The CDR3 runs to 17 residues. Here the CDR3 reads CASSLQGASVVGDTQYF. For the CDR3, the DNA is TGCGCCAGCAGCCTCCAGGGCGCTAGCGTAGTTGGTGATACGCAGTATTTT.

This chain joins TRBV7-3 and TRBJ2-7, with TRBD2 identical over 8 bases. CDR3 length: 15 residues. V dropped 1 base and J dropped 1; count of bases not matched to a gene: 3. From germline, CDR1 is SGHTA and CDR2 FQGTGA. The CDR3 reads CASSLNPGGSYEQYF. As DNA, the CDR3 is TGTGCCAGCAGCTTAAATCCGGGGGGGTCCTACGAGCAGTACTTC.

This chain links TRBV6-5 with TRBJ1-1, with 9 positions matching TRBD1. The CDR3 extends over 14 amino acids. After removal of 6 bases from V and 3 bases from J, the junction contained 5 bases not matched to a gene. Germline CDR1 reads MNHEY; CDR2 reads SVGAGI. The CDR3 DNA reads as TGTGCCAGCAGCGTACAGGGGGCGTACACTGAAGCTTTCTTT. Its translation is CASSVQGAYTEAFF.

The CDR3 here is CASIRGPVVTGELFF. CDR3 nucleotide sequence: TGTGCCAGCATCAGAGGACCCGTCGTCACCGGGGAGCTGTTTTTT. V and J are TRBV6-1 and TRBJ2-2; D gene uncertain. Germline CDR1 reads MNHNS; CDR2 reads SASEGT. V dropped 7 bases and J dropped 4 bases, with 16 bases sitting between them. The CDR3 spans 15 residues.

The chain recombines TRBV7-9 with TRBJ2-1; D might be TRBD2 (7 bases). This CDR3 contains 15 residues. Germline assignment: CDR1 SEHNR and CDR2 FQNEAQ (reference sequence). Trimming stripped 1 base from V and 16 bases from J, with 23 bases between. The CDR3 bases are TGTGCCAGCAGCTTAGAGGGACTACAAGGGGGGATACGTTTCTTC. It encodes CASSLEGLQGGIRFF.